These T cell receptor beta chains were read from a single sample in a study of blood T cell repertoires in COVID-19. Repertoires were generated with immunoSEQ multiplex PCR, while TCRdb's copy carries only in-frame clones and drops some. The sample yields roughly 190,000 clones, approximately 90% seen once. The specimen sequenced was peripheral blood. Receptors were obtained from a man in his sixties with active or convalescent COVID-19. Both conserved end residues are trimmed from each CDR3. Each record gives: CDR3 length, D gene, V gene, clone size, CDR3 protein. A D gene is named only where the DNA matches it firmly. Rows give clone size only sometimes, using once, few, many, or a class for an expanded clone.

13 | TRBD1 | TRBV6-5 | NA | ASSQMDRAYQPQH
15 | TRBD1 | TRBV27 | few | ASSFDSRGGQGVGYT
10 | TRBD1 | TRBV6-5 | NA | ASSRGQGKAF
14 | NA | TRBV2 | NA | ASRVSQVSVSYEQY
14 | TRBD2 | TRBV11-2 | NA | ASSSRAGGTYNEQF
13 | TRBD1 | TRBV11-2 | NA | ASSLWTGEVYEQY
13 | TRBD1 | TRBV18 | NA | ASSPAGQGNYEQY
11 | TRBD1 | TRBV19 | NA | ATHGQGAYEQY
10 | NA | TRBV11-2 | few | ASSFGGSAQY
12 | TRBD1 | TRBV19 | NA | ASSLPDRLGGYT
12 | TRBD1 | TRBV19 | NA | ASSTDRGLYGYT
16 | NA | TRBV2 | once | ASSEGQGKGTSNQPQH
12 | NA | TRBV25-1 | NA | ASSVRGGEDTQY
13 | TRBD2 | TRBV7-2 | NA | ASSLRSGGAETQY
11 | TRBD2 | TRBV10-3 | NA | ATSGGIGETQY
14 | TRBD2 | TRBV5-4 | NA | ASSLVPERGGGEQF
11 | NA | TRBV5-4 | NA | ASSLGEMKTQY
13 | NA | TRBV7-8 | few | ASSVTQGFDSPLH
14 | NA | TRBV18 | NA | ASSPPFRSSYNEQF
11 | NA | TRBV19 | NA | ASRQTIGYGYT
14 | TRBD2 | TRBV7-9 | once | ASSLLDSGNYNEQF
14 | TRBD1 | TRBV5-6 | NA | ASSLGPGQGDTEAF
13 | NA | TRBV11-2 | NA | ASSSTGGRFKTQY
14 | TRBD1 | TRBV5-5 | NA | ASSYHTGGGSYEQY
14 | NA | TRBV3-1/TRBV3-2 | NA | ASSQNGAASTDTQY
12 | NA | TRBV28 | NA | ASSLSQFHYGYT